This passage covers 28 T cell receptor beta chains from one sample sequenced in a study of OX40 agonist ivuxolimab in advanced cancers. Generated by immunoSEQ multiplex PCR, the TCRdb table keeps only in-frame clones and is missing some. The sample has 55,000 to 80,000 clones; 80% to 90% are singletons. This material consisted of CD4+ or CD8+ T cells sorted from blood, taken in a trial of the OX40 agonist ivuxolimab. All receptors come from an adult with an advanced solid tumor such as melanoma, head and neck, liver or kidney cancer.

CDR3 DNA: TGTGCCAGCAGCTTAGCATGGCTGGACGCATACTCTGGGGCCAACGTCCTGACTTTC. The encoded protein is CASSLAWLDAYSGANVLTF. V is TRBV13 and J is TRBJ2-6; no clear D. V was clipped by 1 base and J by 0 bases, with 16 bases between them. The CDR3 has 19 residues. Per the germline V gene, CDR1 is PRHDT and CDR2 is FYEKMQ (reference sequence).

This sequence joins TRBV6-4 and TRBJ2-4; 7 nucleotides agree with TRBD2. This CDR3 region has 12 residues. V lost 6 bases to trimming and J lost 7 bases; unmatched junction nucleotides: 3. Germline CDR1 MRHNA, CDR2 SNTAGT. DNA of the CDR3: TGTGCCAGCAGCTTGGGGGGGAACATTCAGTACTTC. Protein: CASSLGGNIQYF.

The chain joins TRBV5-1 to TRBJ2-3; D unresolved. Germline CDR1 is SGHRS and CDR2 is YFSETQ. There are 16 residues in the CDR3. With 2 bases removed from V and 0 bases from J, the gap between germline ends came to 13 bases. The CDR3 reads CASSFQTDLSTDTQYF. The CDR3 DNA follows: TGCGCCAGCAGCTTCCAGACCGACCTCAGCACAGATACGCAGTATTTT. Full variable domain (remainder filled in from reference TRBV5-1 and TRBJ2-3): KAGVTQTPRYLIKTRGQQVTLSCSPISGHRSVSWYQQTPGQGLQFLFEYFSETQRNKGNFPGRFSGRQFSNSRSEMNVSTLELGDSALYLCASSFQTDLSTDTQYFGPGTRLTVL.

V usage is TRBV5-6 and J usage is TRBJ2-1; TRBD2 agrees at 8 bases. This CDR3 is 15 amino acids long. Trimming removed 1 base from V and 9 bases from J; junction bases left unmatched: 9. Germline CDR1 and CDR2: SGHDT and YYEEEE. CDR3 sequence reads: CASSLPGRALGEQFF. The CDR3 DNA sequence: TGTGCCAGCAGCTTGCCCGGGAGGGCCTTAGGTGAGCAGTTCTTC.

This clone was observed once. This chain connects TRBV14 to TRBJ2-1; a possible D gene is TRBD2 (7 bases). The CDR3 totals 13 residues. Germline V gene sequence: CDR1 SGHDN, CDR2 FVKESK. V dropped 6 bases and J dropped 10 bases, with 16 bases sitting between them. CDR3 region: CASSLGGVQEQFF. The CDR3 DNA reads TGTGCCAGCAGTTTAGGGGGGGTACAAGAGCAGTTCTTC.

The V gene is TRBV29-1, the J gene TRBJ1-5; 9 nucleotides line up with TRBD1. The CDR3 contains 13 residues. The trim removed 6 bases at V and 2 bases at J, leaving 2 bases unmatched. Germline V gives CDR1 SQVTM, CDR2 ANQGSEA. CDR3 nucleotide sequence: TGCAGCGTGCGGACAGGGGGCAATCAGCCCCAGCATTTT. Encoded protein: CSVRTGGNQPQHF.

V usage is TRBV10-3 and J usage is TRBJ2-3, with TRBD1 identical over 12 bases. V shed 0 bases, J shed 8 bases, and the junction held 12 bases outside the gene matches. The V gene's germline CDR1 is ENHRY and CDR2 SYGVKD. The CDR3 is made up of 18 amino acids. CDR3 coding DNA: TGTGCCATCAGTGAGTCGGGCCTCTCCGGGACAGGGGGCCGTACGCAGTATTTT. Protein product: CAISESGLSGTGGRTQYF.

The V gene is TRBV10-3, the J gene TRBJ1-2; the D gene is possibly TRBD1 (5 bases). The germline CDR1 and CDR2 sequences are ENHRY and SYGVKD. The CDR3 extends over 16 amino acids. V gave up 4 bases and J gave up 0 bases, with 15 bases separating them. For the CDR3, the DNA is TGTGCCATCAGTGCGGTAGGGCGGGGGACTAACTATGGCTACACCTTC. Translating it yields CAISAVGRGTNYGYTF.

This clone was recorded once. The J gene is TRBJ1-6, the V gene TRBV5-1, with D maybe TRBD1 (5 bases). The CDR3 runs to 15 residues. V was shortened by 1 base and J by 7 bases, with 12 bases between the two germline ends. CDR1 and CDR2 (germline): SGHRS, YFSETQ. The CDR3 nucleotides are TGCGCCAGCAGCTTGTTGTTCGGGGCAAATTCACCCCTCCACTTT. The encoded protein is CASSLLFGANSPLHF.

In this sample, this clone turned up a few times. The V gene is TRBV7-3, the J gene TRBJ1-1, with 9 nucleotides matching TRBD1. V lost 5 bases to trimming and J lost 11 bases; unmatched junction nucleotides: 6. The CDR3 has 12 residues. In germline, CDR1 is SGHTA, CDR2 FQGTGA. The CDR3 reads CASSETGGIAFF. CDR3 DNA: TGTGCCAGCAGCGAGACAGGGGGGATCGCTTTCTTT.

The chain carries TRBV7-3 and TRBJ2-1; 12 nucleotides line up with TRBD2. Trimming cost V 5 bases and J 6 bases; bases outside gene matches: 5. Germline assignment: CDR1 SGHTA and CDR2 FQGTGA. The CDR3 covers 15 residues. CDR3 bases: TGTGCCAGCAGCCCGGGGGGACTAGCGGGCAATGAGCAGTTCTTC. Translated: CASSPGGLAGNEQFF.

The chain employs TRBV29-1 and TRBJ1-1, with D maybe TRBD1 (5 bases). Germline lookup yields CDR1 SQVTM and CDR2 ANQGSEA. Trimming left V 3 bases short and J 6 bases short, with 14 bases between. The length of the CDR3 is 13 residues. The chain's CDR3 is CSVEAGFFSEAFF. The CDR3 DNA sequence: TGCAGCGTTGAGGCAGGGTTTTTCTCTGAAGCTTTCTTT.

This chain joins TRBV19 and TRBJ1-2, with D hard to call. Trimming removed 6 bases at V and 6 bases at J, with 14 bases between. The CDR3 is 13 amino acids. Per the germline V gene, CDR1 is LNHDA and CDR2 is SQIVND (reference sequence). The chain's CDR3 is CASRDKTRDGYTF. CDR3 nucleotide sequence: TGTGCCAGTAGAGACAAGACCCGGGATGGCTACACCTTC.

V usage is TRBV6-6 and J usage is TRBJ2-1; 8 bases are shared with TRBD2. Per the germline V gene, CDR1 is MNHNY and CDR2 is SVGAGI (reference sequence). V lost 6 bases to trimming and J lost 9 bases; unmatched junction nucleotides: 10. There are 14 residues in the CDR3. CDR3 coding DNA: TGTGCCAGCAGGGAGGGTTACGGGGGGGGTGAGCAGTTCTTC. It specifies CASREGYGGGEQFF.

This clone was seen a few times. This chain connects TRBV30 to TRBJ1-5; unclear D gene. The germline V and J ends were trimmed by 8 bases and 5 bases, with 16 bases remaining between them. This CDR3 is built from 13 residues. Germline CDR1 and CDR2: GTSNPN and SVGIG (reference sequence). The CDR3, as DNA: TGTGCCGGCGACCGAGGCGGGTATCAGCCCCAGCATTTT. It translates to CAGDRGGYQPQHF.

This clone was observed a single time. The rearrangement uses TRBV6-4 and TRBJ1-2, with 7 positions matching TRBD1. Looked up from germline, CDR1 is MRHNA and CDR2 is SNTAGT. V gave up 5 bases and J gave up 3 bases; unmatched junction bases: 9. The CDR3 consists of 15 residues. CDR3 in DNA: TGTGCCAGCAGTCTTCGGAGGGGGCGCGACTATGGCTACACCTTC. Its protein product is CASSLRRGRDYGYTF.

This chain joins TRBV14 and TRBJ2-2, with D perhaps TRBD1 (5 bases). Germline assignment: CDR1 SGHDN and CDR2 FVKESK. The ends were cut back, 3 bases at V and 0 bases at J, with 11 bases in the middle. The CDR3 extends over 16 amino acids. The CDR3 loop reads CASSQHKGPNTGELFF. The CDR3 DNA is TGTGCCAGCAGCCAGCACAAGGGGCCGAACACCGGGGAGCTGTTTTTT.

This clone was seen just once. The chain links TRBV7-2 to TRBJ2-5, with TRBD2 matching over 9 bases. Germline V gene lookup returns CDR1 SGHTA and CDR2 FQGNSA. Trimming cost V 1 base and J 5 bases; bases outside gene matches: 14. The CDR3 is made up of 18 amino acids. As DNA, the CDR3 is TGTGCCAGCAGCTTAGATGGCGGGAGGGCCTATGGTACGGAGACCCAGTACTTC. Amino acids: CASSLDGGRAYGTETQYF.

The chain recombines TRBV18 with TRBJ1-2; D might be TRBD1 (5 bases). V lost 6 bases, J lost 3 bases, and 17 bases lay in between. CDR3 length: 15 residues. Germline V gene data show CDR1 as KGHSH and CDR2 as LQKENI. The CDR3 loop is CASSPGQGPYYGYTF. The CDR3 DNA reads as TGTGCCAGCTCCCCGGGGCAGGGACCTTACTATGGCTACACCTTC.

This clone was observed a handful of times. The chain recombines TRBV7-3 with TRBJ1-2; 7 nucleotides match TRBD1. The germline V gene encodes CDR1 SGHTA and CDR2 FQGTGA. The V segment lost 5 bases and the J segment 8 bases; nucleotides outside the gene matches: 8. CDR3 size: 13 residues. The CDR3: CASSPLTGQGYTF. In DNA form, the CDR3 reads TGTGCCAGCAGCCCGTTGACAGGGCAGGGCTACACCTTC.

CDR3 sequence (DNA): TGTGCCAGCAGCCATATAGGCGGCTACGCGAACACCGGGGAGCTGTTTTTT. This codes for CASSHIGGYANTGELFF. The V and J genes are TRBV11-3 and TRBJ2-2; D remains unclear. The CDR3 spans 17 residues. Germline V gene data show CDR1 as SGHNT and CDR2 as YENEEA. V lost 5 bases to trimming and J lost 0 bases, with 16 bases between them.

J is TRBJ2-3 and V is TRBV6-5; D is possibly TRBD2 (5 bases). CDR1 is MNHEY, CDR2 SVGAGI, per germline. The CDR3 loop spans 14 amino acids. V dropped 2 bases and J dropped 2 bases, with 8 bases sitting between them. CDR3 sequence reads: CASSYRGVTDTQYF. CDR3 sequence (DNA): TGTGCCAGCAGTTACCGGGGAGTCACAGATACGCAGTATTTT.

The V and J genes are TRBV27 and TRBJ2-7; the D call may be TRBD1 or TRBD2 (6 bases each). Trimming removed 3 bases at V and 2 bases at J, with 14 bases between. The germline V gene has CDR1 MNHEY and CDR2 SMNVEV (reference sequence). This CDR3 spans 15 amino acids. CDR3 bases: TGTGCCAGCAGTTTGGGTAGGGGGGATCCCTACGAGCAGTACTTC. It translates to CASSLGRGDPYEQYF.

There are a few counts of this clone. This chain uses TRBV10-3 with TRBJ2-7; 8 positions match TRBD1. The germline V gene encodes CDR1 ENHRY and CDR2 SYGVKD. After removal of 10 bases from V and 2 bases from J, the junction contained 1 base not matched to a gene. The CDR3 covers 11 residues. The CDR3 here is CATGGTYEQYF. The CDR3 nucleotides are TGTGCCACAGGGGGCACCTACGAGCAGTACTTC.

The chain uses TRBV14 and TRBJ2-7, with 10 bases aligning to TRBD2. This CDR3 is built from 17 residues. Trimming took 4 bases from V and 3 from J; bases not matched to a gene: 12. CDR1 SGHDN and CDR2 FVKESK come from the germline V gene. CDR3 coding DNA: TGTGCCAGCAGCCTCCCGAGAACTAGCGGGATGGGCTACGAGCAGTACTTC. Translation: CASSLPRTSGMGYEQYF.

The chain joins TRBV7-7 to TRBJ2-1; TRBD1 matches 10 bases. With 5 bases clipped from V and 2 bases from J, the junction kept 3 bases outside the gene matches. Germline CDR1 SSHAT, CDR2 FNYEAQ (reference sequence). This CDR3 is 15 amino acids long. The CDR3 bases are TGTGCCAGCAGCACTGGACAGGGGGCCTACAATGAGCAGTTCTTC. This codes for CASSTGQGAYNEQFF.

This chain connects TRBV15 to TRBJ1-5, with D uncertain. The germline gives CDR1 LNHNV, CDR2 YYDKDF (reference sequence). V lost 0 bases, J lost 3 bases, and 9 bases lay in between. This CDR3 spans 15 amino acids. CDR3 DNA: TGTGCCACCAGCAGAGATCCAGGCTACAATCAGCCCCAGCATTTT. It encodes CATSRDPGYNQPQHF.

The chain has TRBV9 and TRBJ1-1; 7 bases are a match to TRBD1. The length of the CDR3 is 17 residues. Trimming took 0 bases from V and 6 from J; bases not matched to a gene: 14. Per germline, CDR1 SGDLS and CDR2 YYNGEE. The CDR3: CASSVANPGQKSPEAFF. The CDR3 DNA is TGTGCCAGCAGCGTAGCCAATCCGGGACAGAAGTCTCCTGAAGCTTTCTTT.